The rows below give T cell receptor beta chains drawn from one sample of a study of STAT3 mutations in large granular lymphocyte leukemia. Data came from immunoSEQ multiplex PCR; TCRdb stores just in-frame clones and leaves some out. The sample records roughly 9,700 clones, 70% to 90% being singletons. The sequenced sample consisted of peripheral blood mononuclear cells. The receptors were gathered from a man between 60 and 75 years old with T-cell large granular lymphocyte leukemia. Some clones in this sample may be carry-over from other donors' samples. The CDR3 runs from the conserved cysteine through the conserved F or W. D genes are given only for firm matches. The listing skips clone size in some rows; elsewhere it reads once, few, many or a size class.

J gene: TRBJ1-2
D gene: .
clone size: .
V gene: TRBV11-2
CDR3 protein: CASSLAAAAVGGYGYTF
CDR3 DNA: TGTGCCAGCAGCTTAGCGGCCGCGGCGGTAGGGGGCTATGGCTACACCTTC

J gene: TRBJ2-2
D gene: .
clone size: .
V gene: TRBV5-1
CDR3 protein: CASEDKPQDGTGELFF
CDR3 DNA: TGCGCCAGCGAGGACAAACCCCAAGACGGCACCGGGGAGCTGTTTTTT

J gene: TRBJ2-5
D gene: .
clone size: .
V gene: TRBV29-1
CDR3 protein: CSVEDLDTKETQYF
CDR3 DNA: TGCAGCGTTGAAGATTTAGACACCAAAGAGACCCAGTACTTC

J gene: TRBJ1-2
D gene: .
clone size: once
V gene: TRBV4-3
CDR3 protein: CASSQVGGYYGYTF
CDR3 DNA: TGCGCCAGCAGCCAAGTAGGGGGATACTATGGCTACACCTTC

J gene: TRBJ1-2
D gene: .
clone size: .
V gene: TRBV27
CDR3 protein: CASSLVGWYGYTF
CDR3 DNA: TGTGCCAGCAGTTTAGTTGGGTGGTATGGCTACACCTTC

J gene: TRBJ2-7
D gene: TRBD1
clone size: .
V gene: TRBV7-9
CDR3 protein: CASSPRRTGEYEQYF
CDR3 DNA: TGTGCCAGCAGCCCTCGCCGGACAGGGGAGTACGAGCAGTACTTC

J gene: TRBJ2-7
D gene: .
clone size: .
V gene: TRBV27
CDR3 protein: CASRPSDRRDSYEQYF
CDR3 DNA: TGTGCCAGCAGACCCTCTGACAGGCGTGACTCCTACGAGCAGTACTTC

J gene: TRBJ1-1
D gene: .
clone size: once
V gene: TRBV11-3
CDR3 protein: CASSLDEGTEAFF
CDR3 DNA: TGTGCCAGCAGCTTAGATGAAGGCACTGAAGCTTTCTTT

J gene: TRBJ2-1
D gene: TRBD2
clone size: .
V gene: TRBV6-5
CDR3 protein: CASSYATSGNEQFF
CDR3 DNA: TGTGCCAGCAGTTACGCTACTAGCGGGAATGAGCAGTTCTTC

J gene: TRBJ1-2
D gene: TRBD1
clone size: .
V gene: TRBV10-3
CDR3 protein: CAISGTGSLYGYTF
CDR3 DNA: TGTGCCATCAGTGGGACAGGGAGTCTCTATGGCTACACCTTC

J gene: TRBJ2-1
D gene: .
clone size: .
V gene: TRBV7-2
CDR3 protein: CASSPYDEQFF
CDR3 DNA: TGTGCCAGCAGCCCTTACGATGAGCAGTTCTTC

J gene: TRBJ2-2
D gene: .
clone size: .
V gene: TRBV13
CDR3 protein: CASSFGTSNTGELFF
CDR3 DNA: TGTGCCAGCAGCTTCGGGACGTCGAACACCGGGGAGCTGTTTTTT

J gene: TRBJ1-2
D gene: .
clone size: .
V gene: TRBV28
CDR3 protein: CASSPGAGLVSTYGYTF
CDR3 DNA: TGTGCCAGCAGTCCCGGGGCAGGACTCGTTTCCACCTATGGCTACACCTTC

J gene: TRBJ2-3
D gene: TRBD2
clone size: .
V gene: TRBV5-5
CDR3 protein: CASSLAASTDTQYF
CDR3 DNA: TGTGCCAGCAGCCTAGCGGCTAGCACAGATACGCAGTATTTT

J gene: TRBJ2-4
D gene: TRBD1
clone size: .
V gene: TRBV27
CDR3 protein: CARAGGMGKNIQYF
CDR3 DNA: TGTGCCAGGGCAGGGGGCATGGGCAAAAACATTCAGTACTTC

J gene: TRBJ2-7
D gene: .
clone size: .
V gene: TRBV21-1
CDR3 protein: CASSGLADEYYEQYF
CDR3 DNA: TGTGCCAGCAGTGGACTAGCGGATGAATACTACGAGCAGTACTTC

J gene: TRBJ1-2
D gene: .
clone size: .
V gene: TRBV30
CDR3 protein: CAWSRNSGAESYGYTF
CDR3 DNA: TGTGCCTGGAGCCGCAACTCAGGGGCTGAAAGCTATGGCTACACCTTC

J gene: TRBJ2-7
D gene: .
clone size: .
V gene: TRBV20-1
CDR3 protein: CSADGAYEQYF
CDR3 DNA: TGCAGTGCGGACGGGGCCTACGAGCAGTACTTC

J gene: TRBJ2-1
D gene: TRBD2
clone size: .
V gene: TRBV10-3
CDR3 protein: CAISEGAGGSYNEQFF
CDR3 DNA: TGTGCCATCAGTGAAGGAGCGGGAGGTTCCTACAATGAGCAGTTCTTC

J gene: TRBJ1-2
D gene: .
clone size: .
V gene: TRBV7-3
CDR3 protein: CASSLRRASDGYGYTF
CDR3 DNA: TGTGCCAGCAGCTTAAGGCGGGCCTCCGACGGCTATGGCTACACCTTC

J gene: TRBJ2-1
D gene: .
clone size: few
V gene: TRBV11-3
CDR3 protein: CASSLAGRVEQFF
CDR3 DNA: TGTGCCAGCAGCTTAGCGGGACGGGTTGAGCAGTTCTTC

J gene: TRBJ1-2
D gene: .
clone size: .
V gene: TRBV6-6
CDR3 protein: CASSLDSPHYGYTF
CDR3 DNA: TGTGCCAGCAGTTTAGACAGCCCCCACTATGGCTACACCTTC

J gene: TRBJ2-5
D gene: TRBD1
clone size: .
V gene: TRBV7-2
CDR3 protein: CASSVGTGVSKTQYF
CDR3 DNA: TGTGCCAGCAGCGTCGGGACAGGGGTTTCGAAGACCCAGTACTTC

J gene: TRBJ2-5
D gene: TRBD2
clone size: .
V gene: TRBV7-8
CDR3 protein: CASSSGTSGRWGETQYF
CDR3 DNA: TGTGCCAGCAGCTCCGGGACTAGCGGGAGATGGGGGGAGACCCAGTACTTC

J gene: TRBJ2-1
D gene: TRBD2
clone size: .
V gene: TRBV5-1
CDR3 protein: CASSYTSGLVNEQFF
CDR3 DNA: TGCGCCAGCAGCTATACTAGCGGGCTGGTCAATGAGCAGTTCTTC

J gene: TRBJ2-7
D gene: .
clone size: .
V gene: TRBV5-1
CDR3 protein: CASSGDTNYEQYF
CDR3 DNA: TGCGCCAGCAGCGGGGACACAAACTACGAGCAGTACTTC

J gene: TRBJ1-1
D gene: TRBD1
clone size: .
V gene: TRBV5-5
CDR3 protein: CASSTQHRGSIVAFF
CDR3 DNA: TGTGCCAGCAGCACACAACACAGGGGTTCTATCGTAGCTTTCTTT

J gene: TRBJ2-3
D gene: .
clone size: .
V gene: TRBV7-2
CDR3 protein: CASSLVVAADTQYF
CDR3 DNA: TGTGCCAGCAGCTTAGTGGTAGCGGCAGATACGCAGTATTTT

J gene: TRBJ2-7
D gene: TRBD2
clone size: .
V gene: TRBV5-1
CDR3 protein: CASSLEAGAHYEQYF
CDR3 DNA: TGCGCCAGCAGCTTGGAAGCGGGAGCGCACTACGAGCAGTACTTC

J gene: TRBJ2-1
D gene: .
clone size: .
V gene: TRBV4-3
CDR3 protein: CASSQDNSYNEQFF
CDR3 DNA: TGCGCCAGCAGCCAAGACAACTCCTACAATGAGCAGTTCTTC